These 13 T cell receptor beta chains were all obtained from the same sample, sequenced in a study of technical replicates of blood from a few donors. Profiled with immunoSEQ multiplex PCR; TCRdb holds only in-frame clones, not every one. Here the sample spans approximately 51,000 clones, around 93% being singletons. What was sequenced was PBMCs. All receptors come from a human donor in good health. Some clones in this sample may be carry-over from other donors' samples.

J is TRBJ1-2 and V is TRBV4-2; 7 bases are shared with TRBD1. The V gene end was trimmed by 1 base and the J gene end by 8 bases; junction bases not matched to a gene: 16. The germline V gene encodes CDR1 LGHNA and CDR2 YNFKEQ. The CDR3 has 17 amino acids. This chain's CDR3 is CASSQVGSDRRVGGYTF. The CDR3 coding sequence is TGTGCCAGCAGCCAAGTAGGGTCGGACAGGCGTGTCGGGGGCTACACCTTC.

The chain employs TRBV5-1 and TRBJ2-5; 8 bases align to TRBD2. The ends lost 6 bases at V and 3 bases at J; junction bases unmatched: 13. Germline V gives CDR1 SGHRS, CDR2 YFSETQ. This CDR3 is built from 16 residues. CDR3 protein: CASTEGTRDLKETQYF. In DNA form, the CDR3 reads TGCGCCAGCACCGAAGGGACTAGAGATTTAAAAGAGACCCAGTACTTC.

The chain uses TRBV6-5 and TRBJ1-6, with 8 bases that match TRBD1. The V gene end was trimmed by 6 bases and the J gene end by 7 bases; junction bases not matched to a gene: 5. The CDR3 contains 14 residues. CDR1 is MNHEY and CDR2 is SVGAGI in the germline V gene. CDR3 residues: CASSRQGLNSPLHF. DNA for the CDR3: TGTGCCAGCAGCCGACAGGGGCTCAATTCACCCCTCCACTTT.

This sequence joins TRBV2 and TRBJ1-3; the D is unclear. Per germline, CDR1 SNHLY and CDR2 FYNNEI. The CDR3 has 13 residues. V dropped 6 bases and J dropped 1 base, with 7 bases sitting between them. The CDR3 DNA reads TGTGCCAGCAGGAGGAGATCTGGAAACACCATATATTTT. It specifies CASRRRSGNTIYF.

This chain uses TRBV18 with TRBJ2-5, with 10 bases that match TRBD1. V was pared by 4 bases and J by 2 bases, with 7 bases of the junction left unmatched. The CDR3 runs 16 residues. Germline V lookup: CDR1 KGHSH, CDR2 LQKENI. This CDR3 is CASSRIPGQGQETQYF. The CDR3 coding sequence is TGTGCCAGCTCACGAATACCGGGACAGGGGCAAGAGACCCAGTACTTC.

This chain links TRBV6-5 with TRBJ2-3, with 7 nucleotides matching TRBD1. V lost 2 bases and J lost 1; bases outside the gene matches: 0. The CDR3 length is 14 residues. The V gene's germline CDR1 is MNHEY and CDR2 SVGAGI. DNA for the CDR3: TGTGCCAGCAGTTACGGACAGGGCACAGATACGCAGTATTTT. Its protein is CASSYGQGTDTQYF.

The chain couples TRBV5-1 to TRBJ2-7; D possibly corresponds to TRBD1 (6 bases). Germline V CDR1 and CDR2: SGHRS, YFSETQ. V gave up 0 bases and J gave up 2 bases, with 12 bases separating them. This CDR3 has 15 residues. DNA of the CDR3: TGCGCCAGCAGCTTGGCTTGGGGGCTTGCCTACGAGCAGTACTTC. Translation: CASSLAWGLAYEQYF.

In its sample, this clone was seen once. The chain links TRBV11-2 to TRBJ2-6; 7 bases line up with TRBD2. CDR3 length equals 15 residues. The germline gives CDR1 SGHAT, CDR2 FQNNGV. Germline trimming cut 7 bases from V and 2 bases from J; bases unmatched to any gene: 5. For the CDR3, the DNA is TGTGCCAGCACCCGGGAGGTTACTGGGGCCAACGTCCTGACTTTC. Its protein product is CASTREVTGANVLTF.

J is TRBJ2-7 and V is TRBV19, with 7 bases fitting TRBD1. The CDR3 sequence is 14 residues long. The germline V gene encodes CDR1 LNHDA and CDR2 SQIVND (reference sequence). V trimming: 10 bases; J trimming: 0 bases; junction bases outside the gene matches: 9. The CDR3 reads CATGDSGLSYEQYF. CDR3 coding DNA: TGTGCCACCGGGGACAGTGGGCTCTCCTACGAGCAGTACTTC.

The genes are TRBV7-9 and TRBJ2-4, with TRBD2 matching over 16 bases. V lost 5 bases to trimming and J lost 7 bases; unmatched junction nucleotides: 5. This CDR3 contains 16 residues. Germline V lookup: CDR1 SEHNR, CDR2 FQNEAQ (reference sequence). Written as DNA, the CDR3 is TGTGCCAGCAGCCTAGGGACTAGCGGGGGGGGGAACATTCAGTACTTC. It is translated as CASSLGTSGGGNIQYF.

This clone was detected only a few times. The chain joins TRBV11-1 to TRBJ2-7, with 7 bases identical to TRBD2. Germline assignment: CDR1 SGHAT and CDR2 FQDESV (reference sequence). The CDR3 is 15 amino acids. V lost 5 bases to trimming and J lost 0 bases; unmatched junction nucleotides: 7. CDR3 DNA sequence: TGTGCCAGCAGCCCCCGGGGGGTGTACTCCTACGAGCAGTACTTC. Amino acid sequence: CASSPRGVYSYEQYF.

The V call is TRBV27, the J call TRBJ2-7, with TRBD1 matching over 9 bases. Trimming took 3 bases from V and 2 from J; bases not matched to a gene: 2. Looked up from germline, CDR1 is MNHEY and CDR2 is SMNVEV (reference sequence). This CDR3 is built from 14 residues. CDR3 sequence: CASSLGQGAYEQYF. The CDR3 DNA is TGTGCCAGCAGTTTGGGACAGGGAGCCTACGAGCAGTACTTC.

This chain connects TRBV7-2 to TRBJ1-2, with D perhaps TRBD1 (5 bases). The CDR3 contains 13 residues. Germline V gives CDR1 SGHTA, CDR2 FQGNSA. The V and J ends lost 8 bases and 3 bases respectively, with 13 bases between them. This CDR3 reads CASPADIDYGYTF. The DNA of the CDR3 is TGTGCCAGCCCCGCGGACATAGACTATGGCTACACCTTC. Full variable domain (outside the CDR3, taken from reference TRBV7-2 and TRBJ1-2): GAGVSQSPSNKVTEKGKDVELRCDPISGHTALYWYRQSLGQGLEFLIYFQGNSAPDKSGLPSDRFSAERTGGSVSTLTIQRTQQEDSAVYLCASPADIDYGYTFGSGTRLTVV.